These T cell receptor beta chains were read from a single sample in a study of blood T cells in healthy people across ages. One entry per CDR3 protein, called by TCRdb with MiXCR from the 5' RACE reads. The table shows about 1.8 million distinct CDR3 sequences, with 40% to 55% occurring only once. The sample taken for sequencing was blood. Every receptor here comes from a woman in her thirties or forties in good health. The CDR3 runs from the conserved cysteine through the conserved F or W. Fields, in order: V gene, J gene, CDR3 protein.

V: TRBV29-1
J: TRBJ2-5
CDR3: CSVGGVLVQETQYF

V: TRBV7-8
J: TRBJ2-3
CDR3: CASSLGSKRRGIFGTQYF

V: TRBV12-3/TRBV12-4
J: TRBJ2-1
CDR3: CASSSVWAGARDEQFF

V: TRBV27
J: TRBJ2-7
CDR3: CASLGGDTYEQYF

V: TRBV6-6
J: TRBJ2-3
CDR3: CASTPGSTDTQYF

V: TRBV5-1
J: TRBJ2-7
CDR3: CASSTRGQRNDEQYF

V: TRBV20-1
J: TRBJ1-4
CDR3: CSAGDREYEKLFF

V: TRBV28
J: TRBJ1-1
CDR3: CASTLTAFLNTEAFF

V: TRBV15
J: TRBJ2-5
CDR3: CATKLIGGAETQYF

V: TRBV7-9
J: TRBJ2-7
CDR3: CASNGGTGRTPHEQYF

V: TRBV14
J: TRBJ2-7
CDR3: CASSLYRTGQSSYEQYF

V: TRBV6-5
J: TRBJ1-4
CDR3: CASSYDPQGATNEKLFF

V: TRBV20-1
J: TRBJ2-1
CDR3: CSARAFNEQFF

V: TRBV12-3/TRBV12-4
J: TRBJ2-4
CDR3: CASSSSKNIQYF

V: TRBV5-6
J: TRBJ2-3
CDR3: CASSPRPLATDTQYF

V: TRBV7-3
J: TRBJ2-1
CDR3: CASSPITGDEQFF

V: TRBV7-9
J: TRBJ2-1
CDR3: CASSGSNQDEQFF

V: TRBV7-2
J: TRBJ2-1
CDR3: CASSRGGGRSYNEQFF

V: TRBV6-5
J: TRBJ2-3
CDR3: CASSYLGARDRSGDTQYF

V: TRBV7-2
J: TRBJ2-1
CDR3: CASSLGMGRGGYNEQFF

V: TRBV4-2
J: TRBJ2-1
CDR3: CASSQEVTGEGNEQFF

V: TRBV7-2
J: TRBJ1-2
CDR3: CASSCKGRDGYTF

V: TRBV11-2
J: TRBJ1-2
CDR3: CASSLVGSGYTF

V: TRBV5-6
J: TRBJ2-7
CDR3: CACSLGQAAYEQYF

V: TRBV11-1
J: TRBJ2-1
CDR3: CASSQLQATSAEQFF

V: TRBV20-1
J: .
CDR3: CSATQTVGETQYF

V: TRBV7-9
J: TRBJ2-7
CDR3: CASSLADRGEYEQYF

V: TRBV7-2
J: TRBJ2-7
CDR3: CASSYLAGGMAGEQYF

V: TRBV27
J: TRBJ2-1
CDR3: CASTLLRDYLPFSEQFF